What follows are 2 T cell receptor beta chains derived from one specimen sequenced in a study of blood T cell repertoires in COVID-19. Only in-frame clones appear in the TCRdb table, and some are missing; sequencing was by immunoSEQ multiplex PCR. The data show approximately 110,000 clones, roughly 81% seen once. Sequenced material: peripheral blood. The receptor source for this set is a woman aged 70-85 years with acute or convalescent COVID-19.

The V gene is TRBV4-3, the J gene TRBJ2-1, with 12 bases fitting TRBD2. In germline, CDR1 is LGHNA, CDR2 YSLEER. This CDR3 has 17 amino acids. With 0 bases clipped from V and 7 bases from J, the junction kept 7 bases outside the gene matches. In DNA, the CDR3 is TGCGCCAGCAGCCAAGAGGTGACTAGCGGGAGTTTAAATGAGCAGTTCTTC. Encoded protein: CASSQEVTSGSLNEQFF.

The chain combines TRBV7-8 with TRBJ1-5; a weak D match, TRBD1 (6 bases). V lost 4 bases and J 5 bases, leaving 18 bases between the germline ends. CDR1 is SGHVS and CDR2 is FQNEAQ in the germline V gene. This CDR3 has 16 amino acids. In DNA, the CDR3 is TGTGCCAGCAGCTCAAAATCTGGGGGCGGCGATCAGCCCCAGCATTTT. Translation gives CASSSKSGGGDQPQHF.